This passage covers 24 T cell receptor beta chains from one sample sequenced in a study of OX40 agonist ivuxolimab in advanced cancers. The data were produced by immunoSEQ multiplex PCR, yet TCRdb's version contains in-frame clones alone and is incomplete. Of some 66,000 clones in the sample, roughly four fifths were seen once. The source material was CD4+ or CD8+ T cells sorted from blood, sampled in a trial of the OX40 agonist ivuxolimab. The receptors shown here come from an adult with an advanced solid tumor such as melanoma, head and neck, liver or kidney cancer.

This chain connects TRBV6-5 to TRBJ2-3; tentative D call: TRBD1 (5 bases). This CDR3 has 16 residues. Germline V gene sequence: CDR1 MNHEY, CDR2 SVGAGI. Deletions cut 4 bases from V and 1 base from J, with 15 bases between. The chain's CDR3 is CASSSPRDEGTDTQYF. CDR3 bases: TGTGCCAGCAGTTCCCCCAGGGATGAGGGCACAGATACGCAGTATTTT.

The CDR3 loop is CAIRTDREGDEQYF. The CDR3 nucleotides read TGTGCCATCAGGACGGACAGGGAGGGCGACGAGCAGTACTTC. The chain employs TRBV10-3 and TRBJ2-7; possible D gene TRBD1, 8 bases. This CDR3 is built from 14 residues. The V end lost 6 bases, the J end lost 5 bases, and 17 bases lay between the germline ends. Germline V lookup: CDR1 ENHRY, CDR2 SYGVKD.

The table lists this clone with a count of one. The chain joins TRBV7-6 to TRBJ2-5; 7 nucleotides agree with TRBD2. The CDR3 runs to 14 residues. Germline values: CDR1 SGHVS, CDR2 FNYEAQ. Trimming took 0 bases from V and 5 from J; bases not matched to a gene: 3. CDR3 protein: CASSLAAGAETQYF. CDR3 DNA: TGTGCCAGCAGCTTAGCGGCGGGAGCTGAGACCCAGTACTTC.

The J gene is TRBJ1-2, the V gene TRBV27; D may be TRBD1 (6 bases). The germline V gene encodes CDR1 MNHEY and CDR2 SMNVEV (reference sequence). Trimming left V 5 bases short and J 3 bases short, with 10 bases between. The CDR3 has 13 amino acids. The CDR3 spells CASSRNRDYGYTF. The CDR3 DNA sequence: TGTGCCAGCAGTAGAAACAGGGACTATGGCTACACCTTC.

The chain employs TRBV6-5 and TRBJ1-4; D not resolved. The CDR3 consists of 13 residues. Between the trimmed V and J ends, which lost 4 bases and 9 bases, there was a span of 12 bases. Germline V CDR1 and CDR2: MNHEY, SVGAGI. The CDR3 DNA follows: TGTGCCAGCAGTTCTCCCCCGGCTCAAAAACTGTTTTTT. Amino acid sequence: CASSSPPAQKLFF.

In its sample, this clone was seen once. CDR3 amino acids: CATPTSGLPWSGELFF. The CDR3 DNA is TGTGCCACCCCAACTAGCGGTCTCCCATGGTCCGGGGAGCTGTTTTTT. V is TRBV2 and J is TRBJ2-2, with 8 bases aligning to TRBD2. With V trimmed by 10 bases and J by 6 bases, 16 bases remained unmatched. The CDR3 has 16 residues. The V gene's germline CDR1 is SNHLY and CDR2 FYNNEI.

V usage is TRBV15 and J usage is TRBJ1-2; possible D gene TRBD1, 5 bases. Trimming removed 0 bases from V and 3 bases from J, with 8 bases in between. Germline V gene lookup returns CDR1 LNHNV and CDR2 YYDKDF (reference sequence). CDR3 length equals 14 residues. CDR3 DNA sequence: TGTGCCACCAGCAGAGACAGGGCTGACTATGGCTACACCTTC. It codes for CATSRDRADYGYTF.

The chain carries TRBV23-1 and TRBJ2-4, with 9 bases that match TRBD2. TRBV23-1 is an open reading frame, and its role is uncertain. The CDR3 spans 16 residues. The V segment lost 4 bases and the J segment 7 bases; nucleotides outside the gene matches: 11. CDR3: CASSPPGLAGVNIQYF. The CDR3 bases are TGCGCCAGCAGTCCCCCCGGGTTAGCGGGGGTGAACATTCAGTACTTC.

The V gene is TRBV27, the J gene TRBJ2-1; 8 bases agree with TRBD1. With 2 bases clipped from V and 6 bases from J, the junction kept 6 bases outside the gene matches. The length of the CDR3 is 15 residues. Germline-derived CDR1 and CDR2 are MNHEY and SMNVEV (reference sequence). DNA of the CDR3: TGTGCCAGCAGTTTAGAGGACAGGGTTCTCAATGAGCAGTTCTTC. It codes for CASSLEDRVLNEQFF.

The rearrangement joins TRBV28 to TRBJ1-3, with no clear D. V was cut by 3 bases and J by 0 bases, with 12 bases left in between. The CDR3 contains 16 residues. Per the germline V gene, CDR1 is MDHEN and CDR2 is SYDVKM. CDR3 DNA sequence: TGTGCCAGCAGTTTGTGGGAAGAGTCCTCTGGAAACACCATATATTTT. This translates into CASSLWEESSGNTIYF.

The chain combines TRBV7-2 with TRBJ2-7; 11 nucleotides line up with TRBD2. The CDR3 contains 15 residues. With V trimmed by 5 bases and J by 6 bases, 9 bases remained unmatched. Germline-derived CDR1 and CDR2 are SGHTA and FQGNSA. The CDR3 nucleotides are TGTGCCAGCAGCCCTACTAGCGGGAGCCAAATCGAGCAGTACTTC. Amino acid sequence: CASSPTSGSQIEQYF.

The chain uses TRBV18 and TRBJ1-5; 10 nucleotides line up with TRBD1. Trimming at V came to 3 bases and at J to 7 bases, leaving 3 bases not matched to a gene. In germline, CDR1 is KGHSH, CDR2 LQKENI. This CDR3 spans 14 amino acids. The CDR3 loop reads CASSPGTGVQPQHF. CDR3 nucleotide sequence: TGTGCCAGCTCACCCGGGACAGGGGTACAGCCCCAGCATTTT. Looking up the rest from reference TRBV18 and TRBJ1-5 gives the full variable domain: NAGVMQNPRHLVRRRGQEARLRCSPMKGHSHVYWYRQLPEEGLKFMVYLQKENIIDESGMPKERFSAEFPKEGPSILRIQQVVRGDSAAYFCASSPGTGVQPQHFGDGTRLSIL.

This clone was counted once. J is TRBJ2-3 and V is TRBV5-1; no reliable D call. Trimming shortened V by 0 bases and J by 2 bases, and 10 bases separated the two germline ends. Germline lookup yields CDR1 SGHRS and CDR2 YFSETQ. The CDR3 is 15 amino acids. The CDR3 loop reads CASSLVGGHTDTQYF. CDR3 DNA sequence: TGCGCCAGCAGCTTGGTCGGCGGCCACACAGATACGCAGTATTTT.

The chain recombines TRBV19 with TRBJ2-7, with 7 nucleotides matching TRBD2. The CDR3 contains 14 residues. V lost 2 bases to trimming and J lost 3 bases; unmatched junction nucleotides: 4. Germline V gene data show CDR1 as LNHDA and CDR2 as SQIVND (reference sequence). This chain's CDR3 is CASSISTSDYEQYF. The CDR3 coding sequence is TGTGCCAGTAGTATATCTACTAGCGACTACGAGCAGTACTTC.

This rearrangement joins TRBV7-6 to TRBJ2-2; D is unclear. Germline V gene lookup returns CDR1 SGHVS and CDR2 FNYEAQ. With 3 bases removed from V and 0 bases from J, the gap between germline ends came to 11 bases. This CDR3 has 16 amino acids. The CDR3 spells CASSFLNRANTGELFF. The CDR3, as DNA: TGTGCCAGCAGCTTTCTAAATCGAGCGAACACCGGGGAGCTGTTTTTT.

The V and J genes are TRBV6-5 and TRBJ1-2; 8 bases are shared with TRBD1. The CDR3 has 14 amino acids. The germline V gene encodes CDR1 MNHEY and CDR2 SVGAGI. The V gene end was trimmed by 5 bases and the J gene end by 1 base; junction bases not matched to a gene: 3. CDR3 nucleotides: TGTGCCAGCAGTGAGACAGGGGTTAACTATGGCTACACCTTC. Its translation is CASSETGVNYGYTF.

The chain has TRBV11-3 and TRBJ2-5; either TRBD1 or TRBD2 may supply D (6 bases each). CDR1 and CDR2 from the germline V gene are SGHNT and YENEEA. CDR3 length: 15 amino acids. Between the trimmed V and J ends, which lost 1 base and 0 bases, there was a span of 9 bases. The CDR3 DNA is TGTGCCAGCAGCTTAGCGGGGGCCTACCAAGAGACCCAGTACTTC. It encodes CASSLAGAYQETQYF.

J is TRBJ2-3 and V is TRBV30; no clear D gene. CDR1 and CDR2 (germline): GTSNPN, SVGIG (reference sequence). Trimming removed 0 bases from V and 2 bases from J, with 6 bases in between. The CDR3 is 13 residues long. The CDR3 spells CAWSVGLTDTQYF. CDR3 in DNA: TGTGCCTGGAGTGTAGGCCTCACAGATACGCAGTATTTT.

V usage is TRBV18 and J usage is TRBJ1-2; D might be TRBD1 (5 bases). CDR3 size: 13 residues. Trimming pared 3 bases from V and 2 bases from J, leaving 7 bases between. The germline V gene has CDR1 KGHSH and CDR2 LQKENI. CDR3: CASSPTVNYGYTF. In nucleotides, the CDR3 is TGTGCCAGCTCACCGACAGTAAACTATGGCTACACCTTC.

This clone was observed a handful of times. V gene TRBV25-1 combines with J gene TRBJ1-2; weak D call: TRBD1 (5 bases). The V end was cut by 1 base, the J end by 5 bases, with 11 bases between. The germline V gene has CDR1 MGHDK and CDR2 SYGVNS. The CDR3 covers 14 residues. CDR3 loop: CASSEWGGAYGYTF. The CDR3 coding sequence is TGTGCCAGCAGTGAATGGGGAGGGGCATATGGCTACACCTTC.

The rearrangement joins TRBV29-1 to TRBJ2-1, with TRBD1 identical over 7 bases. This CDR3 region has 14 residues. Germline V gives CDR1 SQVTM, CDR2 ANQGSEA. V trimming: 5 bases; J trimming: 0 bases; junction bases outside the gene matches: 4. CDR3: CSVPGQFSYNEQFF. CDR3 in DNA: TGCAGCGTTCCGGGACAGTTCTCCTACAATGAGCAGTTCTTC.

The rearrangement links TRBV19 to TRBJ1-2, with 7 bases identical to TRBD1. The CDR3 consists of 15 residues. V shed 0 bases, J shed 5 bases, and the junction held 6 bases outside the gene matches. Germline-derived CDR1 and CDR2 are LNHDA and SQIVND (reference sequence). Here the CDR3 reads CASSIDRTGLYGYTF. In nucleotides, the CDR3 is TGTGCCAGTAGTATAGATCGGACAGGTCTGTATGGCTACACCTTC.

This chain uses TRBV14 with TRBJ2-2, with D tentatively TRBD1 (6 bases). Trimming removed 1 base from V and 4 bases from J, with 16 bases in between. CDR3 length equals 17 residues. The germline V gene has CDR1 SGHDN and CDR2 FVKESK. CDR3 sequence (DNA): TGTGCCAGCAGCCAAGTTGGGGGCGAACTGGGCACCGGGGAGCTGTTTTTT. It yields the protein CASSQVGGELGTGELFF.

The chain carries TRBV29-1 and TRBJ2-3, with D possibly being TRBD2 (6 bases). The ends were cut back, 7 bases at V and 0 bases at J, with 14 bases in the middle. The CDR3 has 14 residues. Germline V gives CDR1 SQVTM, CDR2 ANQGSEA. CDR3 region: CSAWGGPSTDTQYF. The CDR3 DNA reads as TGCAGCGCCTGGGGAGGCCCTAGCACAGATACGCAGTATTTT.